The 24 T cell receptor beta chains presented below share a single source sample, sequenced in a study of CD8 T cells in Susac syndrome (dated 2019 in TCRdb). The library relied on the immunoSEQ multiplex PCR assay. RNA was extracted using the RNeasy kit, and roughly 0.5 to 1 microgram was reverse transcribed with random hexamers. TCRdb itself trimmed the public reads at Q25 with fastp, ran MiXCR and retained productive beta chains. CDR3 protein duplicates are merged, each entry listing the most common genes and DNA. The sample data list under 200,000 distinct CDR3 sequences, and roughly nine tenths of these were observed just once. The ten largest clonotypes hold around 0.08% of the sample. The sample consisted of CD4+ T cells from PBMCs. The receptors stem from a human donor in good health.

V usage is TRBV20-1 and J usage is TRBJ1-2, with D perhaps TRBD1 (5 bases). V lost 6 bases to trimming and J lost 7 bases, with 21 bases between them. From germline, CDR1 is DFQATT and CDR2 SNEGSKA (reference sequence). The CDR3 is made up of 14 amino acids. The CDR3 nucleotides are TGCAGTGCCCCTACCTTGCAGGGACGAAGTGGCTACACCTTC. Amino acids: CSAPTLQGRSGYTF.

The chain has TRBV5-1 and TRBJ2-7; the D is unclear. With 4 bases removed from V and 3 bases from J, the gap between germline ends came to 11 bases. The CDR3 runs to 13 residues. CDR1 is SGHRS and CDR2 is YFSETQ in the germline V gene. CDR3 DNA sequence: TGCGCCAGCAGCCTGGACGGCTACTACGAGCAGTACTTC. Translated, it gives CASSLDGYYEQYF. The variable domain in full, completed from reference TRBV5-1 and TRBJ2-7, reads KAGVTQTPRYLIKTRGQQVTLSCSPISGHRSVSWYQQTPGQGLQFLFEYFSETQRNKGNFPGRFSGRQFSNSRSEMNVSTLELGDSALYLCASSLDGYYEQYFGPGTRLTVT.

The genes are TRBV10-3 and TRBJ2-2; D remains ambiguous. V dropped 1 base and J dropped 1 base, with 10 bases sitting between them. The CDR3 is 16 amino acids. From germline, CDR1 is ENHRY and CDR2 SYGVKD. The CDR3 sequence: CAISELTKGNTGELFF. The CDR3 bases are TGTGCCATCAGTGAGTTAACGAAGGGGAACACCGGGGAGCTGTTTTTT.

The chain carries TRBV12-3 or TRBV12-4 and TRBJ1-2; possible D gene TRBD1, 5 bases. This CDR3 has 13 residues. V lost 3 bases and J lost 4, with 9 bases in between. The CDR3 coding sequence is TGTGCCAGCAGTTTTACGGGGCTCTATGGCTACACCTTC. Residues: CASSFTGLYGYTF.

The chain joins TRBV5-1 to TRBJ2-7, with D possibly matching TRBD1 (6 bases). Germline CDR1 SGHRS, CDR2 YFSETQ. The V gene lost 2 bases and the J gene lost 1 base, with 13 bases spanning the gap. There are 15 residues in the CDR3. CDR3 protein: CASSFSGDISYEQYF. Written as DNA, the CDR3 is TGCGCCAGCAGCTTTTCCGGGGACATATCCTACGAGCAGTACTTC.

This sequence joins TRBV6-5 and TRBJ2-4, with D perhaps given as TRBD1 or TRBD2 (5 bases each). The CDR3 extends over 13 amino acids. The V gene's germline CDR1 is MNHEY and CDR2 SVGAGI. The ends were cut back, 6 bases at V and 1 base at J, with 7 bases in the middle. Here the CDR3 DNA reads TGTGCCAGCAGCAGGGAGGCCAAAAACATTCAGTACTTC. Its translation: CASSREAKNIQYF.

This rearrangement joins TRBV29-1 to TRBJ1-4; D unclear. The CDR3 loop spans 12 amino acids. V gave up 4 bases and J gave up 3 bases, with 6 bases separating them. Germline V gene lookup returns CDR1 SQVTM and CDR2 ANQGSEA. The CDR3 loop reads CSVVVSNEKLFF. The CDR3 nucleotides are TGCAGCGTTGTCGTGTCTAATGAAAAACTGTTTTTT.

This CDR3 is CASSLRAQYF. In nucleotides, the CDR3 is TGTGCCAGCAGCCTTAGGGCCCAGTACTTC. The rearrangement links TRBV5-8 to TRBJ2-5; no clear D. Per germline, CDR1 SGHTS and CDR2 YDEGEE. V lost 4 bases to trimming and J lost 9 bases, with 7 bases between them. The CDR3 covers 10 residues.

This sequence joins TRBV6-2 or TRBV6-3 and TRBJ1-2, with 9 nucleotides matching TRBD1. Germline CDR1 and CDR2: MNHEY and SVGEGT. Losses at the gene ends were 4 bases for V and 2 bases for J; bases not matched to a gene: 2. There are 14 residues in the CDR3. The CDR3 DNA reads as TGTGCCAGCAGTTCGACAGGGGGGAACTATGGCTACACCTTC. Translating gives CASSSTGGNYGYTF.

This clonotype was seen just once. The chain links TRBV20-1 to TRBJ1-5, with D possibly being TRBD1 (5 bases). The germline CDR1 and CDR2 sequences are DFQATT and SNEGSKA (reference sequence). Trimming cost V 7 bases and J 3 bases, with 10 bases left between them. This CDR3 is 12 amino acids long. The CDR3 sequence: CSVGGPNQPQHF. The CDR3, as DNA: TGCAGTGTTGGGGGTCCCAATCAGCCCCAGCATTTT.

This sequence joins TRBV7-3 and TRBJ1-2, with a possible D match to TRBD1 (5 bases). The V gene's germline CDR1 is SGHTA and CDR2 FQGTGA. CDR3 length: 16 amino acids. V was shortened by 0 bases and J by 4 bases, with 15 bases between the two germline ends. CDR3: CASSLTPQRDLYGYTF. The DNA of the CDR3 is TGTGCCAGCAGCTTAACACCTCAGCGGGACCTCTATGGCTACACCTTC.

The chain joins TRBV7-2 to TRBJ2-2; D possibly corresponds to TRBD2 (7 bases). The V gene lost 8 bases and the J gene lost 5 bases, with 15 bases spanning the gap. Germline-derived CDR1 and CDR2 are SGHTA and FQGNSA. CDR3 length equals 14 residues. CDR3 bases: TGTGCCAGCGGCCCGGGGGGCCAGACCGGGGAGCTGTTTTTT. It codes for CASGPGGQTGELFF.

This chain joins TRBV5-4 and TRBJ2-6; D is perhaps TRBD2 (5 bases). The germline V gene has CDR1 SGHNT and CDR2 YYREEE (reference sequence). The CDR3 loop spans 15 amino acids. V lost 3 bases to trimming and J lost 2 bases, with 9 bases between them. CDR3 DNA: TGTGCCAGCAGCTCCCTAGCCGCTGGGGCCAACGTCCTGACTTTC. Its translation: CASSSLAAGANVLTF.

J is TRBJ1-1 and V is TRBV5-6; D is possibly TRBD1 (5 bases). V dropped 0 bases and J dropped 10 bases, with 13 bases sitting between them. The CDR3 has 13 amino acids. Germline CDR1 and CDR2: SGHDT and YYEEEE. The chain's CDR3 is CASSLDRGWRAFF. For the CDR3, the DNA is TGTGCCAGCAGCTTGGATAGGGGTTGGCGAGCTTTCTTT.

The chain carries TRBV20-1 and TRBJ2-3; 7 bases agree with TRBD2. With 8 bases clipped from V and 1 base from J, the junction kept 9 bases outside the gene matches. Per germline, CDR1 DFQATT and CDR2 SNEGSKA (reference sequence). The CDR3 loop spans 14 amino acids. The DNA of the CDR3 is TGCAGTCCACAGGAGGGACTACGCACAGATACGCAGTATTTT. As protein: CSPQEGLRTDTQYF.

The J gene is TRBJ1-5, the V gene TRBV18; TRBD1 matches 8 bases. The CDR3 loop spans 17 amino acids. Germline values: CDR1 KGHSH, CDR2 LQKENI. With 3 bases clipped from V and 0 bases from J, the junction kept 7 bases outside the gene matches. This CDR3 is CASSPAGQANSNQPQHF. As DNA, the CDR3 is TGTGCCAGCTCACCCGCGGGACAGGCGAATAGCAATCAGCCCCAGCATTTT.

The V and J genes are TRBV7-3 and TRBJ2-3; 11 bases agree with TRBD1. The V gene's germline CDR1 is SGHTA and CDR2 FQGTGA. This CDR3 has 15 residues. V was pared by 5 bases and J by 4 bases, with 5 bases of the junction left unmatched. CDR3 amino acids: CASSPEGQGADTQYF. For the CDR3, the DNA is TGTGCCAGCAGCCCCGAGGGACAGGGGGCAGATACGCAGTATTTT.

The V call is TRBV7-2, the J call TRBJ1-2; maybe TRBD1 (5 bases). Germline lookup yields CDR1 SGHTA and CDR2 FQGNSA. Trimming took 2 bases from V and 7 from J, leaving 8 bases between them. CDR3 length: 12 residues. The CDR3 loop reads CASSLYGGGYTF. The CDR3 DNA is TGTGCCAGCAGCTTATATGGGGGTGGCTACACCTTC.

V gene TRBV30 combines with J gene TRBJ1-1; D is perhaps TRBD1 (5 bases). The CDR3 runs to 14 residues. Germline values: CDR1 GTSNPN, CDR2 SVGIG (reference sequence). V lost 2 bases, J lost 5 bases, and 15 bases lay in between. CDR3 nucleotide sequence: TGTGCCTGGAGTCAGTGGCAGGGAGGGACTGAAGCTTTCTTT. Amino acids: CAWSQWQGGTEAFF.

This clonotype was found once. The chain employs TRBV29-1 and TRBJ2-1; TRBD2 matches 7 bases. This CDR3 comprises 16 residues. V gave up 3 bases and J gave up 1 base; unmatched junction bases: 9. Germline V gene lookup returns CDR1 SQVTM and CDR2 ANQGSEA. CDR3 loop: CSVEGGKRGSYNEQFF. In DNA form, the CDR3 reads TGCAGCGTTGAGGGAGGGAAGCGGGGTTCCTACAATGAGCAGTTCTTC.

The CDR3 sequence is CASTVRTGGAEAFF. The CDR3 nucleotides are TGTGCCAGCACTGTAAGGACAGGGGGAGCCGAAGCTTTCTTT. This chain uses TRBV2 with TRBJ1-1, with 10 bases lining up with TRBD1. The CDR3 runs 14 residues. The trim removed 7 bases at V and 8 bases at J, leaving 10 bases unmatched. Germline V gene sequence: CDR1 SNHLY, CDR2 FYNNEI.

This chain connects TRBV2 to TRBJ2-2, with TRBD2 matching 7 bases. Germline-derived CDR1 and CDR2 are SNHLY and FYNNEI. The V and J ends lost 6 bases and 6 bases, in that order; junction bases with no gene match: 7. There are 14 residues in the CDR3. The CDR3, as DNA: TGTGCCAGCAGAAGCAAGGGAGGGGCCGGGGAGCTGTTTTTT. Its translation is CASRSKGGAGELFF.

The chain recombines TRBV20-1 with TRBJ1-5; D possibly corresponds to TRBD1 (6 bases). The CDR3 runs to 14 residues. Trimming removed 3 bases from V and 2 bases from J, with 11 bases in between. Germline V gene data show CDR1 as DFQATT and CDR2 as SNEGSKA (reference sequence). The chain's CDR3 is CSASPQGRNQPQHF. CDR3 bases: TGCAGTGCTAGCCCACAGGGACGCAATCAGCCCCAGCATTTT.

This clonotype was seen a handful of times. The chain joins TRBV20-1 to TRBJ1-5; a weak D match, TRBD1 (5 bases). CDR3 size: 13 residues. The V gene lost 0 bases and the J gene lost 6 bases, with 9 bases spanning the gap. Germline lookup yields CDR1 DFQATT and CDR2 SNEGSKA (reference sequence). CDR3 loop: CSARDRDGQPQHF. The CDR3 DNA follows: TGCAGTGCTAGAGACAGGGATGGTCAGCCCCAGCATTTT.